Presented here are 26 T cell receptor delta chains from one specimen sequenced in a study of DNA immune sequencing with unique molecular identifiers. All 8 TRDV and 4 TRDJ genes were targeted in 32-plex amplification of genomic DNA. Adapter PCR followed 2 to 3 barcoding PCR cycles that attached a 12-nucleotide UMI. TCRdb used CATT to re-call clones from the multiplex PCR reads. The data contain roughly 4,800 delta-chain clones, over 10% of them seen just once; the ten biggest clones take up around 53%. The specimen sequenced was gamma-delta T cells enriched from blood buffy coat, or unenriched PBMCs (not recorded which). These receptors were collected from a human donor in good health.

With regard to this clone: This DNA's translation differs at residue 7 from TCRdb's protein, which comes from a much larger clone; a read error is likely, and the protein shown is translated from the DNA. The chain links TRDV2 to TRDJ1; no clear D gene. The V gene's germline CDR1 is GEAIGNYY and CDR2 EKD. V was shortened by 0 bases and J by 3 bases, with 10 bases between the two germline ends. This CDR3 has 14 amino acids. CDR3 in DNA: TGTGCCTGTGACACCGTCACGCTACCCGATAAACTCATCTTT. Amino acid sequence: CACDTVTLPDKLIF.

The table lists this clone with a few counts. TCRdb records a much larger clone's protein for this DNA, with a difference at residue 11 that likely arises from a read error; the protein given is the translation of the DNA. The chain has TRDV2 and TRDJ1, with 9 bases aligning to TRDD3. CDR1 is GEAIGNYY, CDR2 EKD, per germline. J lost 0 bases, V lost 0 bases, and 10 bases had no gene match. This CDR3 has 18 residues. CDR3 residues: CACDTVAGGSHYTDKLIF. The CDR3 coding sequence is TGTGCCTGTGACACCGTGGCTGGGGGATCCCATTACACCGATAAACTCATCTTT.

Remarks on this clone: The protein TCRdb lists belongs to a much larger clone and differs from this DNA's translation at residue 9, which points to a read error; the protein shown is made from the DNA. Within the sample, other DNA sequences also encode this same CDR3. The chain is built from TRDV2 and TRDJ1; 10 bases are a match to TRDD3. In germline, CDR1 is GEAIGNYY, CDR2 EKD. J was trimmed by 0 bases and V by 1 base; bases with no gene match: 7. The CDR3 consists of 17 residues. This CDR3 is CACDTLGDRKYTDKLIF. The CDR3 coding sequence is TGTGCCTGTGACACTCTGGGGGATAGAAAGTACACCGATAAACTCATCTTT.

Of note for this clone: Translating this DNA gives a protein that differs at residue 9 from the TCRdb one, which belongs to a much larger clone; a read error is likely, and the protein shown is this translation. The CDR3 sequence is CACDKILGISWDTRQMFF. The CDR3 region has the DNA TGTGCCTGTGACAAAATACTGGGGATCTCCTGGGACACCCGACAGATGTTTTTC. The rearrangement joins TRDV2 to TRDJ3; 7 nucleotides match TRDD3. After removal of 2 bases from V and 0 bases from J, the junction contained 6 bases not matched to a gene. CDR1 GEAIGNYY and CDR2 EKD come from the germline V gene. There are 18 residues in the CDR3.

This clone was observed a few times. The protein recorded in TCRdb matches a much larger clone and deviates from this DNA's translation at residue 13, suggesting a read error; the protein here is obtained by translating the DNA. This chain links TRDV2 with TRDJ1; no definite D call. Per the germline V gene, CDR1 is GEAIGNYY and CDR2 is EKD. The CDR3 extends over 16 amino acids. For the CDR3, the DNA is TGTGCCTGTGACACCGGTGAAACCGAAAAGACCGATAACCTCATCTTT. Translation gives CACDTGETEKTDNLIF.

This clone has just one count. Given a far larger clone just one base away, this is likely a sequencing read error. The same CDR3 can be traced to other DNA sequences in this sample. CDR3 DNA sequence: TGTGCTCTTGGGGAACTGGGATTCCTACAGTCCTTAACTGGGGGATCTTCTTCTTTGTACACCGATAAACTCATCTTT. Amino acids: CALGELGFLQSLTGGSSSLYTDKLIF. The rearrangement joins TRDV1 to TRDJ1, with 10 bases that match TRDD3. The J gene was missing in TCRdb and was found by matching the end of the DNA to germline. Trimming took 0 bases from V and 0 from J; bases not matched to a gene: 31. Germline V gene data show CDR1 as TSWWSYY and CDR2 as QGS. The CDR3 has 26 amino acids.

This clone was detected a few times. V and J are TRDV1 and TRDJ1, with 8 bases fitting TRDD3. The CDR3 runs to 18 residues. Trimming removed 2 bases from V and 7 bases from J; junction bases left unmatched: 18. Germline V CDR1 and CDR2: TSWWSYY, QGS. The CDR3 nucleotides read TGTGCTCTTGGGGAATCAATTCCTAGGTTTTACTGGGGGGCTAAACTCATCTTT. Amino acid sequence: CALGESIPRFYWGAKLIF.

The sample holds a few counts of this clone. TCRdb assigns this DNA the protein of a much larger clone, which departs from its translation at residue 2; this likely reflects a read error, and the protein shown comes from translating the DNA. The gene calls are TRDV2 and TRDJ3; D is perhaps TRDD3 (5 bases). Germline V gene lookup returns CDR1 GEAIGNYY and CDR2 EKD. CDR3 size: 19 residues. CDR3 bases: TGTTCCTGTGACACCGCCGGGGGGGCTAGCTCCTGGGACACCCGACAGATGTTTTTC. Translation: CSCDTAGGASSWDTRQMFF.

Comments on this clone: A far larger clone lies a single base away; this is likely a read error. The chain joins TRDV1 to TRDJ1; 8 bases match TRDD2. TCRdb does not report a J gene; here it was assigned by matching the DNA to germline references. Germline V gives CDR1 TSWWSYY, CDR2 QGS. The ends lost 3 bases at V and 4 bases at J; junction bases unmatched: 31. This CDR3 has 23 residues. CDR3 sequence: CALGDLPRTSYVRGGTYIDKLIF. The CDR3 nucleotides read TGTGCTCTTGGGGACCTACCAAGGACTTCCTACGTCCGGGGGGGGACGTACATCGATAAACTCATCTTT.

This clone was detected only a few times. TCRdb assigns this DNA the protein of a much larger clone, which departs from its translation at residue 13; this likely reflects a read error, and the protein shown comes from translating the DNA. V is TRDV2 and J is TRDJ2; 12 bases agree with TRDD3. The germline gives CDR1 GEAIGNYY, CDR2 EKD. The junction had 16 bases not matched to a gene; V was cut back by 0 bases and J by 6 bases. The CDR3 contains 20 residues. This CDR3 is CACDTVVLGDTPNGSAQLFF. In DNA form, the CDR3 reads TGTGCCTGTGACACCGTCGTACTGGGGGATACCCCAAACGGTTCAGCACAACTCTTCTTT.

A few counts support this clone. This likely reflects a read error, since a far larger clone is one base away. Other nucleotide sequences in the sample specify the same CDR3. The chain employs TRDV2 and TRDJ1; 7 nucleotides agree with TRDD3. Germline CDR1 reads GEAIGNYY; CDR2 reads EKD. The CDR3 runs to 16 residues. The CDR3 DNA follows: TGTGCCTGTGACCCCCTGGGGGTTACAAACACAGATAAACTCATCTTT. The encoded protein is CACDPLGVTNTDKLIF.

On this clone itself: The likely explanation is a read error, given a far larger clone one base away. Other DNA variants within this sample encode the same CDR3. V and J are TRDV2 and TRDJ1; 8 positions agree with TRDD3. Germline values: CDR1 GEAIGNYY, CDR2 EKD. The CDR3 length is 17 residues. DNA for the CDR3: TGTGCCTGTGACCACGTACTGGGGGTTAAGTACACGGATAAACTCATCTTT. Encoded protein: CACDHVLGVKYTDKLIF.

This clone was observed many times. The likely explanation is a read error, given a far larger clone one base away. Other DNA sequences in this sample translate to the same CDR3. The chain has TRDV2 and TRDJ1; 9 nucleotides agree with TRDD3. CDR3 size: 15 residues. V lost 5 bases to trimming and J lost 4 bases; unmatched junction nucleotides: 10. Germline V lookup: CDR1 GEAIGNYY, CDR2 EKD. CDR3 coding DNA: TGTGCCTGTGCCCAACTGGGGGACAGGGACGATAAACTCATCTTT. The encoded protein is CACAQLGDRDDKLIF.

In its sample, this clone was seen a few times. A much larger clone lies one base from this, so it may be a read error. The same CDR3 can be traced to other DNA sequences in this sample. The J gene is TRDJ1, the V gene TRDV3, with D possibly TRDD3 on 6 matching bases. Germline assignment: CDR1 TVYSNPD and CDR2 GDNSRS (reference sequence). The CDR3 is 18 residues long. As DNA, the CDR3 is TGTGCCTCCCGCGCCGGGGGACCCGGAGGGTCGTACACCGATAAGCTCATCTTT. It is translated as CASRAGGPGGSYTDKLIF.

About this clone itself: TCRdb's protein for this DNA is that of a much larger clone and differs from the translation at residue 19, likely a read error; the protein shown is the DNA translation. This rearrangement joins TRDV2 to TRDJ1; 8 positions agree with TRDD3. The DNA end favors TRDJ2, so the J call may be wrong. Germline V CDR1 and CDR2: GEAIGNYY, EKD. The CDR3 is made up of 20 amino acids. For the CDR3, the DNA is TGTGCCTGTGACACCTACGGTTTGTCGGGATACGGGCCCAACACCGATAAACTCTTCTTT. This translates into CACDTYGLSGYGPNTDKLFF.

The J gene is TRDJ1, the V gene TRDV1, with 8 nucleotides matching TRDD3. The J gene, not given by TCRdb, was assigned here from a germline match of the nucleotide sequence. Germline loops: CDR1 TSWWSYY, CDR2 QGS. J was trimmed by 1 base and V by 1 base; bases with no gene match: 20. CDR3 length: 21 residues. CDR3 loop: CALGERPPKRYWGLSTDKLIF. In nucleotides, the CDR3 is TGTGCTCTTGGGGAACGCCCTCCTAAAAGGTACTGGGGGCTATCCACCGATAAACTCATCTTT.

The table lists this clone with many counts. TCRdb lists the protein of a much larger clone for this DNA, which differs at residue 10, so this is likely a read error; the protein given here is translated from the DNA itself. The chain carries TRDV2 and TRDJ1, with TRDD3 matching 11 bases. Germline CDR1 reads GEAIGNYY; CDR2 reads EKD. The CDR3 is 15 amino acids. V was clipped by 5 bases and J by 4 bases; unmatched bases: 8. For the CDR3, the DNA is TGTGCCTGTGCCCAACTGGGGGATAGGTACGATAAACTCATCTTT. Its protein product is CACAQLGDRYDKLIF.

In its sample, this clone was seen a few times. TCRdb shows a much larger clone's protein in place of this DNA's translation, and the two differ at residue 9, likely through a read error; the protein shown is translated from the DNA. This chain joins TRDV2 and TRDJ3, with 8 bases lining up with TRDD3. With 4 bases clipped from V and 0 bases from J, the junction kept 13 bases outside the gene matches. The V gene's germline CDR1 is GEAIGNYY and CDR2 EKD. The CDR3 is made up of 20 amino acids. CDR3 DNA: TGTGCCTGTGAACCGTACTGGGGGGTAATAGGCTCCTGGGACACCCGACAGATGTTTTTC. It yields the protein CACEPYWGVIGSWDTRQMFF.

This clone was counted only a few times. The protein held in TCRdb is that of a much larger clone and does not match this DNA's translation at residue 11, likely because of a read error; the protein shown is translated from the DNA. The chain recombines TRDV2 with TRDJ1; 10 nucleotides agree with TRDD3. Trimming took 1 base from V and 3 from J; bases not matched to a gene: 13. Germline V gives CDR1 GEAIGNYY, CDR2 EKD. The CDR3 covers 18 residues. The CDR3 DNA reads TGTGCCTGTGACACTCTAAGTACTGGGGGATGCGGCGCCGATAAACTCATCTTT. Its protein product is CACDTLSTGGCGADKLIF.

This clone has more than one count but fewer than ten. A far larger clone is a single base away, which makes a read error likely. The identical CDR3 is also encoded by other nucleotide sequences in the sample. The chain couples TRDV2 to TRDJ1; 9 positions match TRDD3. CDR1 is GEAIGNYY, CDR2 EKD, per germline. Trimming cost V 1 base and J 0 bases; bases outside gene matches: 14. The CDR3 has 19 amino acids. As DNA, the CDR3 is TGTGCCTGTGACACTTTGTCTTTACTGGGGGAAGAGTACACCGATAAACTCATCTTT. Protein product: CACDTLSLLGEEYTDKLIF.

Points on this clone: TCRdb's entry gives the protein of a much larger clone, which mismatches this DNA's translation at residue 2, likely from a read error; the protein reported here is translated from the DNA. The chain joins TRDV2 to TRDJ1, with 13 nucleotides matching TRDD3. The CDR3 consists of 19 residues. Looked up from germline, CDR1 is GEAIGNYY and CDR2 is EKD. The CDR3 reads CSCDDVLGDTRGDTDKLIF. The CDR3, as DNA: TGTTCCTGTGACGATGTACTGGGGGATACGCGAGGAGACACCGATAAACTCATCTTT.

With respect to this clone: Since a far larger clone is one base different, this is likely a read error. Other DNA sequences in this specimen translate into the identical CDR3. DNA for the CDR3: TGTGCCTGTGACACGTTGGGGACCACGAACGGCTCCTGGGACACCCGACAGATGTTTTTC. Translating it yields CACDTLGTTNGSWDTRQMFF. This chain links TRDV2 with TRDJ3; weak D call: TRDD3 (5 bases). The germline gives CDR1 GEAIGNYY, CDR2 EKD. The CDR3 is 20 amino acids. The V gene lost 1 base and the J gene lost 0 bases, with 18 bases spanning the gap.

With respect to this clone: A much larger clone is a single base away; this may be a read error. Other DNA sequences from this sample encode an identical CDR3 as well. The chain employs TRDV2 and TRDJ1; TRDD3 agrees at 8 bases. CDR3 length: 20 residues. Germline CDR1 GEAIGNYY, CDR2 EKD. The CDR3 here is CACDTVYSGGSARNNDKLIF. The CDR3 DNA is TGTGCCTGTGACACCGTATACAGTGGGGGATCAGCTCGTAATAACGATAAACTCATATTT.

This clone has just a few counts. TCRdb's entry gives the protein of a much larger clone, which mismatches this DNA's translation at residue 13, likely from a read error; the protein reported here is translated from the DNA. The chain combines TRDV2 with TRDJ1, with 7 bases matching TRDD3. From germline, CDR1 is GEAIGNYY and CDR2 EKD. This CDR3 is 17 amino acids long. In DNA form, the CDR3 reads TGTGCCTGTGACACCCTCGTGTTGGGGGAGAACACCGTTAAACTCATCTTT. It specifies CACDTLVLGENTVKLIF.

By sample share, this clone is medium-sized. Other DNA sequences in this sample translate to the same CDR3. The chain joins TRDV2 to TRDJ1; 8 bases agree with TRDD3. V gave up 3 bases and J gave up 3 bases; unmatched junction bases: 8. Germline lookup yields CDR1 GEAIGNYY and CDR2 EKD. The CDR3 runs 15 residues. CDR3 protein: CACDYVVGDPDKLIF. The DNA for the CDR3 is TGTGCCTGTGACTATGTCGTGGGGGATCCCGATAAACTCATCTTT.

DNA of the CDR3: TGTGCTCTTGGGAACCTCTACTTCCTACACTGGGGGACTTCTAAGTACACCGATAAACTCATCTTT. Amino acid sequence: CALGNLYFLHWGTSKYTDKLIF. The V and J genes are TRDV1 and TRDJ1, with D tentatively TRDD3 (9 bases). Here the J gene was assigned by germline matching of the DNA, as TCRdb has none. Trimming cost V 5 bases and J 0 bases, with 34 bases left between them. Germline CDR1 TSWWSYY, CDR2 QGS. The CDR3 is 22 residues long.